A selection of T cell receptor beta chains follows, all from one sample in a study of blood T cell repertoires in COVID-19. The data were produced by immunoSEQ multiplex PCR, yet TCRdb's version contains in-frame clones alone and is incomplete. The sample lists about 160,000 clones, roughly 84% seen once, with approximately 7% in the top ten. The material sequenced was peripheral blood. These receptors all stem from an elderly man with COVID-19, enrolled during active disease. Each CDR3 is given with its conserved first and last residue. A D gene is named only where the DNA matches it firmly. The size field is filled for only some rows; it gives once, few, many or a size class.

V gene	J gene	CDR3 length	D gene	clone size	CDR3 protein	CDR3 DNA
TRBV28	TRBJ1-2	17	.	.	CASSLFGITTQNYGYTF	TGTGCCAGCAGTTTATTCGGGATCACCACTCAAAACTATGGCTACACCTTC
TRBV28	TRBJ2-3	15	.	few	CASSFRPTATDTQYF	TGTGCCAGCAGTTTCAGGCCTACGGCGACAGATACGCAGTATTTT
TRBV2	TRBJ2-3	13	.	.	CASAGYGTDTQYF	TGTGCCAGCGCCGGGTATGGGACAGATACGCAGTATTTT
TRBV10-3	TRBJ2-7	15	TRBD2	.	CAISGAGDSRYEQYF	TGTGCCATCAGTGGGGCGGGGGACTCACGCTACGAGCAGTACTTC
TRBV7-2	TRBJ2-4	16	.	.	CASSLMPRQGKNIQYF	TGTGCCAGCAGCTTAATGCCTCGGCAGGGCAAAAACATTCAGTACTTC
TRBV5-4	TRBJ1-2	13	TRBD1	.	CASSFRTGYGYTF	TGTGCCAGCAGCTTCAGGACAGGGTATGGCTACACCTTC
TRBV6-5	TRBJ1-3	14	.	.	CASTEGLAGNTIYF	TGTGCCAGCACGGAGGGGCTTGCGGGAAACACCATATATTTT
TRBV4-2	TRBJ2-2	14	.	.	CASSQGLGTGELFF	TGTGCCAGCAGCCAGGGACTGGGCACCGGGGAGCTGTTTTTT
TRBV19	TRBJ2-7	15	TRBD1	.	CASSIGTGQAYEQYF	TGTGCCAGTAGTATTGGGACAGGCCAAGCCTACGAGCAGTACTTC
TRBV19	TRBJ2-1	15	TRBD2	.	CASSLSGGASNEQFF	TGTGCCAGTAGTCTGAGCGGGGGGGCTAGCAATGAGCAGTTCTTC
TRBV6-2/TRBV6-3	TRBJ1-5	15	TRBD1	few	CASSYGDRRNQPQHF	TGTGCCAGCAGTTACGGGGACAGACGCAATCAGCCCCAGCATTTT
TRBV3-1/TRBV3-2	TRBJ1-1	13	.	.	CASSHRATTEAFF	TGTGCCAGCAGCCACAGGGCTACCACTGAAGCTTTCTTT
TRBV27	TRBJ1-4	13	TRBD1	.	CASRTGGGEKLFF	TGTGCCAGCCGAACAGGGGGTGGTGAAAAACTGTTTTTT
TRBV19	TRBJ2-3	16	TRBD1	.	CASSFGTGLWTDTQYF	TGTGCCAGTAGTTTTGGGACAGGCCTTTGGACAGATACGCAGTATTTT
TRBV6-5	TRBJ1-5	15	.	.	CASSTGQWSNQPQHF	TGTGCCAGCAGTACCGGACAGTGGTCCAATCAGCCCCAGCATTTT
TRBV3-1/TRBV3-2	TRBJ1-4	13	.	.	CASSQDEPGKLFF	TGTGCCAGCAGCCAAGACGAGCCCGGAAAACTGTTTTTT
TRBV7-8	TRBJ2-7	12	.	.	CASRGGSYEQYF	TGTGCCAGCAGGGGGGGTTCCTACGAGCAGTACTTC
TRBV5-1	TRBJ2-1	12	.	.	CASSLGPGEQFF	TGCGCCAGCAGCTTGGGCCCGGGAGAGCAGTTCTTC
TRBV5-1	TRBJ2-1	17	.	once	CASSLAPPGSSYNEQFF	TGCGCCAGCAGCTTGGCGCCCCCGGGGAGCTCCTACAATGAGCAGTTCTTC
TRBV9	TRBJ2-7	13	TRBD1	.	CASSRTGEYEQYF	TGTGCCAGCAGCCGAACAGGGGAGTACGAGCAGTACTTC
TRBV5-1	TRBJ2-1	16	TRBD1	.	CASSLVGTGLYNEQFF	TGCGCCAGCAGCTTGGTAGGGACAGGACTCTACAATGAGCAGTTCTTC
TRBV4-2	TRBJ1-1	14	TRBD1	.	CASSQDRGRTEAFF	TGTGCCAGCAGCCAGGACAGGGGGCGCACTGAAGCTTTCTTT
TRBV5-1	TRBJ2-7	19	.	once	CASSPGAPGQVGGTYEQYF	TGCGCCAGCAGCCCCGGAGCCCCAGGGCAGGTAGGAGGGACCTACGAGCAGTACTTC
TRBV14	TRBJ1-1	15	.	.	CASSPTGIMNTEAFF	TGTGCCAGCAGCCCGACAGGAATCATGAACACTGAAGCTTTCTTT
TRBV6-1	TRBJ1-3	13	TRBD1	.	CASSEGWTGSRYF	TGTGCCAGCAGTGAAGGCTGGACAGGCTCCAGGTATTTT